This note documents a single T cell receptor beta chain sequence. These data are taken from a study of identical twins. This CDR3 is 16 amino acids long. Trimming took 1 base from V and 0 from J, leaving 10 bases between them. The germline V gene encodes CDR1 LGHNA and CDR2 YNFKEQ. Template switching added a universal primer site, and cDNA bore unique molecular identifiers. TCRdb re-called the 5' RACE reads with MiXCR, one entry per CDR3 protein. In the table there are 1.5 million to 2 million distinct CDR3 sequences, roughly a third of which are singletons. All donors comprised healthy Caucasians. This rearrangement joins TRBV4-2 to TRBJ1-5; D gene uncertain. Material for sequencing was cord blood. The source of this sequence is a newborn girl in good health. The CDR3 here is CASSQVGSPSNQPQHF. CDR3 bases: TGTGCCAGCAGCCAAGTAGGGTCGCCTAGCAATCAGCCCCAGCATTTT.